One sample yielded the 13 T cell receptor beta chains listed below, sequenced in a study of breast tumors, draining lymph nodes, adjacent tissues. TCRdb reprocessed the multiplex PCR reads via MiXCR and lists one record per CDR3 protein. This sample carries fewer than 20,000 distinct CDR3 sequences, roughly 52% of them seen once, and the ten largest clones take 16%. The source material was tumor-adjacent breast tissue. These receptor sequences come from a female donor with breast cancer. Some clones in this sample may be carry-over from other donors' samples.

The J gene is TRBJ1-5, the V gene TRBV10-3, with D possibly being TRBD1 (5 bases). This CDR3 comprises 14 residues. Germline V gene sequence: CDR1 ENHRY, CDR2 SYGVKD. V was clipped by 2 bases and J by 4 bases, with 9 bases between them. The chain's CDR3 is CAISETGKNQPQHF. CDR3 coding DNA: TGTGCCATCAGTGAGACAGGCAAAAATCAGCCCCAGCATTTT.

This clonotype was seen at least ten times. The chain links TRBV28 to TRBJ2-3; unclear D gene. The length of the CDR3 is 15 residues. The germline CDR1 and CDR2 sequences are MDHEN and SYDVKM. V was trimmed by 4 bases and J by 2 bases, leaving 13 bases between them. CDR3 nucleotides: TGTGCCAGCAGTTCACCCCCGGACCTCACAGATACGCAGTATTTT. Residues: CASSSPPDLTDTQYF.

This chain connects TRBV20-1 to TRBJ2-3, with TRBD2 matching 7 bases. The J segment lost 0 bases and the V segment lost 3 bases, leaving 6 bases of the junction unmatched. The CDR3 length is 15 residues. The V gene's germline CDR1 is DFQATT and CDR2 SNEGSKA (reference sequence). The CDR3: CSASSLAESTDTQYF. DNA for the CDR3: TGCAGTGCTAGTAGTCTAGCGGAGAGCACAGATACGCAGTATTTT.

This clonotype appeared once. The CDR3 loop is CANSLSDTGELFF. The CDR3 DNA reads as TGTGCCAACAGCTTATCCGACACCGGGGAGCTGTTTTTT. The chain carries TRBV12-3 or TRBV12-4 and TRBJ2-2; no clear D. The CDR3 is 13 amino acids. V dropped 10 bases and J dropped 3 bases, with 12 bases sitting between them.

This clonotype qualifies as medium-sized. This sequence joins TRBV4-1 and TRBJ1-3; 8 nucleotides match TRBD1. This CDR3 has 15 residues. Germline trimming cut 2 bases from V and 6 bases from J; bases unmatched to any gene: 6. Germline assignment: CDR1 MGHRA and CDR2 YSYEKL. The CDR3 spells CASSQKDRDANTIYF. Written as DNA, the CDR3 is TGCGCCAGCAGCCAAAAGGACAGGGATGCAAACACCATATATTTT.

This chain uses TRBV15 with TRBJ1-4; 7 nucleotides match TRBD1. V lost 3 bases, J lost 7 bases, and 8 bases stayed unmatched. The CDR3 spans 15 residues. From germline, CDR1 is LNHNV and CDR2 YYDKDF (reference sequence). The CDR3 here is CATSREQGIGEKLFF. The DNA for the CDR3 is TGTGCCACCAGCAGGGAACAGGGGATCGGTGAAAAACTGTTTTTT.

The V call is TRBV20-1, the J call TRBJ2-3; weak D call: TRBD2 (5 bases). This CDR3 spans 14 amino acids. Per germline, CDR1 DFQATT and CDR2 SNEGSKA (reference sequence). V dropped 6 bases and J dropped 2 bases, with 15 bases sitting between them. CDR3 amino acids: CSAPLASFTDTQYF. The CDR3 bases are TGCAGTGCCCCATTGGCTAGCTTCACAGATACGCAGTATTTT.

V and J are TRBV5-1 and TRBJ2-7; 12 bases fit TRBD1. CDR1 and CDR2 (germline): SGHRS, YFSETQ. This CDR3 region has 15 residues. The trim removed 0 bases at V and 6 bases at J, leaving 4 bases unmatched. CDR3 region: CASSLAGQGAGEQYF. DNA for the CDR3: TGCGCCAGCAGCTTGGCGGGACAGGGGGCGGGCGAGCAGTACTTC.

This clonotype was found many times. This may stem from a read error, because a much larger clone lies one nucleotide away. The CDR3 bases are TGTGCCAGCAGTTTCAGTTATGGCTACACCTTC. Amino acid sequence: CASSFSYGYTF. J is TRBJ1-2 and V is TRBV12-3 or TRBV12-4; D is undetermined. The CDR3 is 11 amino acids. V was clipped by 3 bases and J by 5 bases, with 4 bases between them.

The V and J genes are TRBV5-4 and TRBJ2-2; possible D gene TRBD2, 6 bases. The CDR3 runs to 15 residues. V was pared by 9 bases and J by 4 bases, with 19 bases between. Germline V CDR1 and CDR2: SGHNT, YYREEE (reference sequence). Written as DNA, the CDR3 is TGTGCCACCCCGGGACGGGGGAAAACCACCGGGGAGCTGTTTTTT. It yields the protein CATPGRGKTTGELFF.

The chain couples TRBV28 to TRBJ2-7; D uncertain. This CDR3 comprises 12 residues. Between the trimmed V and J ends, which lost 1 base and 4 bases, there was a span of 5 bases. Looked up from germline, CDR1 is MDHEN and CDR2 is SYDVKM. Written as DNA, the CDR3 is TGTGCCAGCAGTTTATTTGGGTACGAGCAGTACTTC. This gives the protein CASSLFGYEQYF.

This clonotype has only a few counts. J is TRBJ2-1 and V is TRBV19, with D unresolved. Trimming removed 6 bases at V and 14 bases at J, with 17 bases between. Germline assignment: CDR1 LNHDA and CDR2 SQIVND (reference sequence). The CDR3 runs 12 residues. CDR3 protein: CASRASRYEKFF. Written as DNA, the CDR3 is TGTGCCAGTAGAGCAAGTAGATACGAGAAGTTCTTC. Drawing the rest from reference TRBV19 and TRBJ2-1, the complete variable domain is DGGITQSPKYLFRKEGQNVTLSCEQNLNHDAMYWYRQDPGQGLRLIYYSQIVNDFQKGDIAEGYSVSREKKESFPLTVTSAQKNPTAFYLCASRASRYEKFFGPGTRLTVL.

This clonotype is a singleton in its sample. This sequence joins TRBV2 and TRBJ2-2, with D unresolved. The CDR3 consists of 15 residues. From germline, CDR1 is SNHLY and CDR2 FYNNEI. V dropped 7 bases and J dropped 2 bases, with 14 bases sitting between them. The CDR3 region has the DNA TGTGCCAGCATCGAAGGCAGAATTAACACCGGGGAGCTGTTTTTT. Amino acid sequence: CASIEGRINTGELFF.